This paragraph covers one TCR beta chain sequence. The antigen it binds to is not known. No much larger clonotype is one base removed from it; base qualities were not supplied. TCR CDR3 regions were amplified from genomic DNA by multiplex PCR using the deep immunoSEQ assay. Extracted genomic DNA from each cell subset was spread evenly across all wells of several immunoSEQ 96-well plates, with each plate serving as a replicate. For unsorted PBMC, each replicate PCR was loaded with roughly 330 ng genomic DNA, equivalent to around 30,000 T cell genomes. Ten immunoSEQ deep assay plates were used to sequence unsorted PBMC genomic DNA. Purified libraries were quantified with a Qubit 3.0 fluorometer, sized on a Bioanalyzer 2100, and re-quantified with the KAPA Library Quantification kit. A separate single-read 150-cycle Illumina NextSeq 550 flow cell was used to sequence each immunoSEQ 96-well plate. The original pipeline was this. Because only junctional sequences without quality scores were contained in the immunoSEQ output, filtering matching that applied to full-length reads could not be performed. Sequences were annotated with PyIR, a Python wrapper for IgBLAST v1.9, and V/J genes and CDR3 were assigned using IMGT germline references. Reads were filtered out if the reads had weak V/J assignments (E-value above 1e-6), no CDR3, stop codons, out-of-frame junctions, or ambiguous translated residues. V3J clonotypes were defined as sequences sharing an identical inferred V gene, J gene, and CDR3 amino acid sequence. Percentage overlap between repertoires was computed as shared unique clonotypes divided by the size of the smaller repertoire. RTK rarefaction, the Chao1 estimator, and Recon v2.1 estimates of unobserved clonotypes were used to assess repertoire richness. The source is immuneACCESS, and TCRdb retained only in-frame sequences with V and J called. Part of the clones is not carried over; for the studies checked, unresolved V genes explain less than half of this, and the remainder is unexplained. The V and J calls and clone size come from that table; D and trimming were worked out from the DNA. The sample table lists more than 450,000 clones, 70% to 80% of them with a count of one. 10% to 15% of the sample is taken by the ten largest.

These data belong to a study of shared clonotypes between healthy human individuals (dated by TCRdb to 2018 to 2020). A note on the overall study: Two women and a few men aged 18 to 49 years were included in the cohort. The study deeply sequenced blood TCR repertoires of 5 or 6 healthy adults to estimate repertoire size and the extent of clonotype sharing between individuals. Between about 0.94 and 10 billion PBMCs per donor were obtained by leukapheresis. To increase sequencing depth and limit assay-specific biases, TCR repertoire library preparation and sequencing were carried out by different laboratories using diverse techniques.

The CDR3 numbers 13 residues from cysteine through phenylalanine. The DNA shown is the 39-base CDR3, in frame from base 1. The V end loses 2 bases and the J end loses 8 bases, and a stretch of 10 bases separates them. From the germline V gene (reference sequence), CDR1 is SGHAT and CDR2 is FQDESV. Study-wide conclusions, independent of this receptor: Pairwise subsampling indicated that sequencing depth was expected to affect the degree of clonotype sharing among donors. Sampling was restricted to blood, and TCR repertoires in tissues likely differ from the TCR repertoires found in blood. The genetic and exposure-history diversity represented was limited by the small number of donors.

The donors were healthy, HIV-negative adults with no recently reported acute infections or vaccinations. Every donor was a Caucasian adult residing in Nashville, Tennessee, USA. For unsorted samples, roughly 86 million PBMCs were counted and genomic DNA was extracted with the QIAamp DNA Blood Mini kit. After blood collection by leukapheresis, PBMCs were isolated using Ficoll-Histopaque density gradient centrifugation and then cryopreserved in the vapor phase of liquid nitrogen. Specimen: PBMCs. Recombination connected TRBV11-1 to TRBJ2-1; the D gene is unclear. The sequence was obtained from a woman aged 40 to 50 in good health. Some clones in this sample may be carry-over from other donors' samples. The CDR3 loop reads CASSLSIRDEQFF. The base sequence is TGTGCCAGCAGCTTAAGTATCCGGGATGAGCAGTTCTTC.